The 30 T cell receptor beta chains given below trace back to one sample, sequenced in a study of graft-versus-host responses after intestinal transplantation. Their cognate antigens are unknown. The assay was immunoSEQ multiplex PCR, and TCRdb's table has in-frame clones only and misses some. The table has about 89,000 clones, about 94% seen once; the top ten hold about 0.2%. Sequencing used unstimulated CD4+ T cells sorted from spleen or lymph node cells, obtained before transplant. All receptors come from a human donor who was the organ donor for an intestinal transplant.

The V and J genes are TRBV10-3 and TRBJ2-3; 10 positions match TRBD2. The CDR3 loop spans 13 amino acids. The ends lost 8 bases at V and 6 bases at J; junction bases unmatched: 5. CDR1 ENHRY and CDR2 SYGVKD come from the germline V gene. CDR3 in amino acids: CAISSGGADTQYF. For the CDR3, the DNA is TGTGCCATCTCCAGCGGGGGGGCCGATACGCAGTATTTT.

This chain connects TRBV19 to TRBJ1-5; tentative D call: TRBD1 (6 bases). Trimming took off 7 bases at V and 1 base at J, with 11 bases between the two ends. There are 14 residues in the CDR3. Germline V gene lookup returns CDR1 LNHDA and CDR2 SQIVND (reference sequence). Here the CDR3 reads CASNRDRSNQPQHF. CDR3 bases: TGTGCCAGTAACCGAGACAGGAGCAATCAGCCCCAGCATTTT.

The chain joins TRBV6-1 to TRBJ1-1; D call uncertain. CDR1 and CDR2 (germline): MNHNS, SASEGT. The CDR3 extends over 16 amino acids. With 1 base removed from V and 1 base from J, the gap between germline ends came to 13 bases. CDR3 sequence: CASSEVPPDGNTEAFF. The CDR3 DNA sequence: TGTGCCAGCAGTGAAGTTCCGCCGGACGGGAACACTGAAGCTTTCTTT.

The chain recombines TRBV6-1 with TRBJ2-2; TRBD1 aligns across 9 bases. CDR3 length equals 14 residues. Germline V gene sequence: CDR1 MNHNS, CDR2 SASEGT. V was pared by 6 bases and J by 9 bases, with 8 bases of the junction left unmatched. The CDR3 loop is CASREGQGPWELFF. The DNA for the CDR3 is TGTGCCAGCAGAGAGGGACAGGGACCTTGGGAGCTGTTTTTT.

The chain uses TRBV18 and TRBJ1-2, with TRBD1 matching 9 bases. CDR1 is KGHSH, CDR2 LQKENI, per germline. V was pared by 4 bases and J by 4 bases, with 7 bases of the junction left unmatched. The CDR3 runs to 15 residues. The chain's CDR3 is CASSLAGTGSYGYTF. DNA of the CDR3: TGTGCCAGCTCACTCGCCGGGACAGGGTCCTATGGCTACACCTTC. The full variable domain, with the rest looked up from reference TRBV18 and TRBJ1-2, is NAGVMQNPRHLVRRRGQEARLRCSPMKGHSHVYWYRQLPEEGLKFMVYLQKENIIDESGMPKERFSAEFPKEGPSILRIQQVVRGDSAAYFCASSLAGTGSYGYTFGSGTRLTVV.

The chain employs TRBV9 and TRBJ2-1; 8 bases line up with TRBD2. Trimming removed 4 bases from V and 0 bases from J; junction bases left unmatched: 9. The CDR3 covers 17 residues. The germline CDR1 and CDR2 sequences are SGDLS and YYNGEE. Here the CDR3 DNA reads TGTGCCAGCAGCCCAACCGCCGGGACTAGCTCCTACAATGAGCAGTTCTTC. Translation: CASSPTAGTSSYNEQFF.

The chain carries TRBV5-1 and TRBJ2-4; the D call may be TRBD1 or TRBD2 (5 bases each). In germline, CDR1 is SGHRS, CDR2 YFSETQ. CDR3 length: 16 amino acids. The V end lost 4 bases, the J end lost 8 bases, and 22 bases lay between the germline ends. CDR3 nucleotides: TGCGCCAGCAGCATCCGGGGCGGACAAGGATCGGACATTCAGTACTTC. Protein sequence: CASSIRGGQGSDIQYF. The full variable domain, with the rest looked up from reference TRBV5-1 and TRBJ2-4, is KAGVTQTPRYLIKTRGQQVTLSCSPISGHRSVSWYQQTPGQGLQFLFEYFSETQRNKGNFPGRFSGRQFSNSRSEMNVSTLELGDSALYLCASSIRGGQGSDIQYFGAGTRLSVL.

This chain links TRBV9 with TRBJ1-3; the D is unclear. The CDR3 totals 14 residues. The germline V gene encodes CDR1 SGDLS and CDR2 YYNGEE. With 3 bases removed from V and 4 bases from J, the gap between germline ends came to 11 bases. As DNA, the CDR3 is TGTGCCAGCAGCGCCGGAATGTCAGGAAACACCATATATTTT. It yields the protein CASSAGMSGNTIYF.

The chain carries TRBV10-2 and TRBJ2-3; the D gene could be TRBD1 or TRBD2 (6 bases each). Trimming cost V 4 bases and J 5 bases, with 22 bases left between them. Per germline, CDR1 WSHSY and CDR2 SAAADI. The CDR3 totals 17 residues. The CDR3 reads CASSATRGQGKGDTQYF. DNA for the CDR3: TGCGCCAGCAGTGCCACCCGGGGGCAGGGGAAGGGAGATACGCAGTATTTT.

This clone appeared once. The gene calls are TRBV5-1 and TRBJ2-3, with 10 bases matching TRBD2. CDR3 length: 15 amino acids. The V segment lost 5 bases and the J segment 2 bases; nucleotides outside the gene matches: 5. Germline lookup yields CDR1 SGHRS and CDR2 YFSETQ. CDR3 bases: TGCGCCAGCAGAACTAGCGGGGCTTTCACAGATACGCAGTATTTT. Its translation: CASRTSGAFTDTQYF.

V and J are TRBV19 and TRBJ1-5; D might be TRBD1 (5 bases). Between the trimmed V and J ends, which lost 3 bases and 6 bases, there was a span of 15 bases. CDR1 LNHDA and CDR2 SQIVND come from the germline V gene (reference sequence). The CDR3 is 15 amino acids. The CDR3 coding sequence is TGTGCCAGTAGTATCGGGGGAGGGATCGGTCAGCCCCAGCATTTT. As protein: CASSIGGGIGQPQHF.

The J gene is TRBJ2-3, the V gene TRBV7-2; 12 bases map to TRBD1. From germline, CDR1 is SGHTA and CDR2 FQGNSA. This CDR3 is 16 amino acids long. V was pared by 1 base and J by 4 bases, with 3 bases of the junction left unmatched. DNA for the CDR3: TGTGCCAGCAGCTTAGTGGGGACAGGGGGCGCAGATACGCAGTATTTT. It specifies CASSLVGTGGADTQYF. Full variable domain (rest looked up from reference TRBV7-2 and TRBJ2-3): GAGVSQSPSNKVTEKGKDVELRCDPISGHTALYWYRQSLGQGLEFLIYFQGNSAPDKSGLPSDRFSAERTGGSVSTLTIQRTQQEDSAVYLCASSLVGTGGADTQYFGPGTRLTVL.

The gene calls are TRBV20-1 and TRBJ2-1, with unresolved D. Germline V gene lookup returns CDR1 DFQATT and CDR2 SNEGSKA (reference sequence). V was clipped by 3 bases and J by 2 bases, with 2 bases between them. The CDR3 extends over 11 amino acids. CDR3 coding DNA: TGCAGTGCTAGGACCTACAATGAGCAGTTCTTC. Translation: CSARTYNEQFF.

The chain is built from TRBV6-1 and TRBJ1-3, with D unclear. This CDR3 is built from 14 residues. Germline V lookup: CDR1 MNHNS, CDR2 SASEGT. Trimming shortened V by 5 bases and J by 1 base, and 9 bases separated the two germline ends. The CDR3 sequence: CASSFSGSGNTIYF. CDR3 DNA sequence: TGTGCCAGCAGTTTCTCGGGGTCTGGAAACACCATATATTTT.

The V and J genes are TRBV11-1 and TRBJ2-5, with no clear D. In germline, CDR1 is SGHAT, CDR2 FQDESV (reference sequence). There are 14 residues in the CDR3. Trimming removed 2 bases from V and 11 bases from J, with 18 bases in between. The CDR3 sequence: CASSLTRTPLEQYF. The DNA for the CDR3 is TGTGCCAGCAGCTTAACGCGGACCCCTTTGGAGCAGTACTTC.

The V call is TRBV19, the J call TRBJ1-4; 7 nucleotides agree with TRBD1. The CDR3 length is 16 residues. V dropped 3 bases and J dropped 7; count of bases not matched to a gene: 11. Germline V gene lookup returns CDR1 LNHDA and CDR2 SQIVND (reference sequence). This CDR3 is CASSMGERGRGEKLFF. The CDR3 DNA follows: TGTGCCAGTAGTATGGGCGAGAGGGGGCGGGGTGAAAAACTGTTTTTT.

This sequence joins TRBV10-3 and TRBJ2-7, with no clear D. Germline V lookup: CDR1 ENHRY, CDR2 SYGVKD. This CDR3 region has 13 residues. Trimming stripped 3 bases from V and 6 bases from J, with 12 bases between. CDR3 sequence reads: CAISDTTPREQYF. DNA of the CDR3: TGTGCCATCAGTGATACAACCCCGCGCGAGCAGTACTTC.

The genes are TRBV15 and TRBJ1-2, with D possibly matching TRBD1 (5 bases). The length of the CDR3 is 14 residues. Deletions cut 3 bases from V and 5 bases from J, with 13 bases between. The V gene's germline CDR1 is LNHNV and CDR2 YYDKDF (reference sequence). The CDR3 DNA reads TGTGCCACCAGCAGGCCGAACACAGGATATGGCTACACCTTC. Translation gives CATSRPNTGYGYTF.

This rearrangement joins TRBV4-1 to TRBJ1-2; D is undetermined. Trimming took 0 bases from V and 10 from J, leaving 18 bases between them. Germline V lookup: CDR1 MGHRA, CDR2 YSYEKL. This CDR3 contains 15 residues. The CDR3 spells CASSQERRKEWPYTF. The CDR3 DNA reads TGCGCCAGCAGCCAAGAGAGAAGGAAGGAGTGGCCCTACACCTTC.

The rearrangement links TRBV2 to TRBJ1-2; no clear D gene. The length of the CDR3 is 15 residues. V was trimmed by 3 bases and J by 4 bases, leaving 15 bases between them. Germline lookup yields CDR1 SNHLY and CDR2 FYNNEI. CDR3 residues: CASSDGGSSSYGYTF. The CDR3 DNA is TGTGCCAGCAGTGACGGTGGGTCCTCTTCCTATGGCTACACCTTC.

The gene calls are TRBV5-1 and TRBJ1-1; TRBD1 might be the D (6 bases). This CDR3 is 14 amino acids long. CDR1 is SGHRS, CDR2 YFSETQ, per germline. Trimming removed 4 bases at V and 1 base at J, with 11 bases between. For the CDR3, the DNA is TGCGCCAGCAGCCGGGGGGCAGCGAACACTGAAGCTTTCTTT. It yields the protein CASSRGAANTEAFF.

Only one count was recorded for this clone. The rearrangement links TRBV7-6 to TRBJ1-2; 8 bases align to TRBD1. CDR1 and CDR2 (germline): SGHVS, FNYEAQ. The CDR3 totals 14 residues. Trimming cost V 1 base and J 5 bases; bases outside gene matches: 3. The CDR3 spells CASSLGQGRYGYTF. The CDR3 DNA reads TGTGCCAGCAGCTTAGGACAGGGGAGGTATGGCTACACCTTC. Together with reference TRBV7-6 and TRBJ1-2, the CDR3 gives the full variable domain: GAGVSQSPRYKVTKRGQDVALRCDPISGHVSLYWYRQALGQGPEFLTYFNYEAQQDKSGLPNDRFSAERPEGSISTLTIQRTEQRDSAMYRCASSLGQGRYGYTFGSGTRLTVV.

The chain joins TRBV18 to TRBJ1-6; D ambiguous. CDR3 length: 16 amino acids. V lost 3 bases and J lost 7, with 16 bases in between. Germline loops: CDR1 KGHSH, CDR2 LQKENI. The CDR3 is CASSPALAGPNSPLHF. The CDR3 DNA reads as TGTGCCAGCTCACCTGCTCTCGCTGGTCCAAATTCACCCCTCCACTTT.

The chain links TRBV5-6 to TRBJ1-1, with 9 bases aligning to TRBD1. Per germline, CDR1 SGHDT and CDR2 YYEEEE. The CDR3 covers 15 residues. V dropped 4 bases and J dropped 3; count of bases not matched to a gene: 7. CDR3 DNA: TGTGCCAGCAGCATCCAACAGGGGGCTCACACTGAAGCTTTCTTT. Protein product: CASSIQQGAHTEAFF. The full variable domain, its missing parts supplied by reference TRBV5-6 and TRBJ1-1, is DAGVTQSPTHLIKTRGQQVTLRCSPKSGHDTVSWYQQALGQGPQFIFQYYEEEERQRGNFPDRFSGHQFPNYSSELNVNALLLGDSALYLCASSIQQGAHTEAFFGQGTRLTVV.

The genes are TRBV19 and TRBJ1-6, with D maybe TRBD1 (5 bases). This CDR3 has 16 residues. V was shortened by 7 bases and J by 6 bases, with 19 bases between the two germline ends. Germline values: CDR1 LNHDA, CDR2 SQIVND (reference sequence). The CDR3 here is CASTRSGVSSNSPLHF. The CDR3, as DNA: TGTGCCAGTACACGATCGGGGGTCAGTTCTAATTCACCCCTCCACTTT.

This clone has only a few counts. CDR3 sequence (DNA): TGTGCCAGCAGTTTACAGGGATTATCGGGAAACACCATATATTTT. This gives the protein CASSLQGLSGNTIYF. This sequence joins TRBV2 and TRBJ1-3; TRBD1 might be the D (6 bases). The CDR3 extends over 15 amino acids. Germline V gene data show CDR1 as SNHLY and CDR2 as FYNNEI. Deletions cut 5 bases from V and 4 bases from J, with 15 bases between.

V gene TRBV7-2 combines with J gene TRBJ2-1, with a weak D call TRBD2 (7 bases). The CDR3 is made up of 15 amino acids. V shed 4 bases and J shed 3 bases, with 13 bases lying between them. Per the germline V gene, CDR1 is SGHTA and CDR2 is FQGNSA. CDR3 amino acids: CASSSGGPIYNEQFF. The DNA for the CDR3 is TGTGCCAGCAGCTCCGGGGGGCCTATCTACAATGAGCAGTTCTTC.

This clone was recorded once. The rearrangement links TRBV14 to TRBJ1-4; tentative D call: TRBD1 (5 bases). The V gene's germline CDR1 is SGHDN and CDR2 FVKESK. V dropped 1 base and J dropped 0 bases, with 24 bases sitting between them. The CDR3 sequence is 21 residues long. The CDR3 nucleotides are TGTGCCAGCAGCCAAGGTCTGGTATTTGGGGCCCGGACCGCAACTAATGAAAAACTGTTTTTT. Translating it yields CASSQGLVFGARTATNEKLFF.

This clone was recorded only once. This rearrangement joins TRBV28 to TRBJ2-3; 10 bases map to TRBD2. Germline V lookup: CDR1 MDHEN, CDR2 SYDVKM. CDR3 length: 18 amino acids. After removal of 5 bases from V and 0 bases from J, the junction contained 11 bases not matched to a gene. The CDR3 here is CASSRKAGGFTSTDTQYF. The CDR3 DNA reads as TGTGCCAGCAGTAGAAAAGCGGGGGGGTTTACTAGCACAGATACGCAGTATTTT.

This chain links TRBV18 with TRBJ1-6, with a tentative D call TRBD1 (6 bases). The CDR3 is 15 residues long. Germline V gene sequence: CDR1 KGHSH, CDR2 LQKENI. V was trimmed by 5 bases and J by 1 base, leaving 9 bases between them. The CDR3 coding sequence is TGTGCCAGCTCAACTACAGGGTCCTATAATTCACCCCTCCACTTT. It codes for CASSTTGSYNSPLHF.